This entry features one T cell receptor (beta chain) sequence. No antigen is known for it. TRB cDNA libraries were made by UMI-labeled 5' RACE. TCRdb reanalyzed the 5' RACE reads and collapses them to one entry per CDR3 protein, without DNA. The sample has 45,000 to 60,000 distinct CDR3 sequences. At approximately 300,000 cells each, triplicate sorts were carried out for each CD8+ T cell subset. These data are taken from a study of CXCR3-negative and CXCR3-positive naive CD8 T cells. Broader study findings: Comparison of naive CXCR3-negative and CXCR3-positive cells revealed similar TRBV-TRBJ usage, while memory cells differed. Diversity ran similarly high across both naive subsets but far lower in memory CD8+ cells.

In germline, CDR1 is MDHEN, CDR2 SYDVKM. CDR3 length: 14 residues. The TCR was taken from a human donor in good health. Some clones in this sample may be carry-over from other donors' samples. This chain uses TRBV28 with TRBJ2-3. Material: memory CD8+ T cells from blood. CDR3 sequence: CASSVLWSSDTQYF. The entire variable domain, with the rest obtained from reference TRBV28 and TRBJ2-3, is as follows: DVKVTQSSRYLVKRTGEKVFLECVQDMDHENMFWYRQDPGLGLRLIYFSYDVKMKEKGDIPEGYSVSREKKERFSLILESASTNQTSMYLCASSVLWSSDTQYFGPGTRLTVL.